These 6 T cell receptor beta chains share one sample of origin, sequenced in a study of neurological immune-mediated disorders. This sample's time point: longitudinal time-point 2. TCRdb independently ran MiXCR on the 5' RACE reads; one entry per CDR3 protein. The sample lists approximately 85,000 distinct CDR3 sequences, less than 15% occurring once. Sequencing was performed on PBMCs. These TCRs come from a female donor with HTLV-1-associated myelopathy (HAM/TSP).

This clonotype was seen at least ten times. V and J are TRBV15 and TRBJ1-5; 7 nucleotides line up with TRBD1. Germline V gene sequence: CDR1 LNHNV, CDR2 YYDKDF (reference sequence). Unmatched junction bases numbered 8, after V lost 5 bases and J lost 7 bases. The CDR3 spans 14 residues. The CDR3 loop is CATSDQGDSQPQHF. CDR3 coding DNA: TGTGCCACCAGCGACCAGGGGGATAGCCAGCCCCAGCATTTT.

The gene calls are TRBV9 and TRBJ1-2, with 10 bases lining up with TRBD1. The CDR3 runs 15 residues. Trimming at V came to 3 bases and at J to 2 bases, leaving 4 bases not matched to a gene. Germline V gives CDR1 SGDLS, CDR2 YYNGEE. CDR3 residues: CASSGPGQGNYGYTF. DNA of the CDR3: TGTGCCAGCAGCGGGCCGGGACAGGGGAACTATGGCTACACCTTC. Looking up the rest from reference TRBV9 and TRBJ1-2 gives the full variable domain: DSGVTQTPKHLITATGQRVTLRCSPRSGDLSVYWYQQSLDQGLQFLIQYYNGEERAKGNILERFSAQQFPDLHSELNLSSLELGDSALYFCASSGPGQGNYGYTFGSGTRLTVV.

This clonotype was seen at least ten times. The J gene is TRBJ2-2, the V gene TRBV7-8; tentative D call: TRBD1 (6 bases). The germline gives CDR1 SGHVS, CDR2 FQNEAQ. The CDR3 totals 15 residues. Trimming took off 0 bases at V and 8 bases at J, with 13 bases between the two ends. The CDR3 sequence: CASSLALAGAGELFF. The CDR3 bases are TGTGCCAGCAGCTTAGCGCTGGCAGGGGCTGGGGAGCTGTTTTTT.

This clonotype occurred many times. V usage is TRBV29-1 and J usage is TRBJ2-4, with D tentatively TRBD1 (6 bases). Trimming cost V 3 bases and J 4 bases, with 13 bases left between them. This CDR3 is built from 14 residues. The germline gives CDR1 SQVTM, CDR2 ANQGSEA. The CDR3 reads CSVDDQGIKNIQYF. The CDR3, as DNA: TGCAGCGTTGATGACCAGGGGATAAAAAACATTCAGTACTTC.

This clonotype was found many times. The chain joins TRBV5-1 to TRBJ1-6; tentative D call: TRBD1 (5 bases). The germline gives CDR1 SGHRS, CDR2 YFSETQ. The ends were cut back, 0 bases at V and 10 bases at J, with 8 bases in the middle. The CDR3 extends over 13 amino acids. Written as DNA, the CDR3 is TGCGCCAGCAGCTTGGAAGGGGACTCACCCCTCCACTTT. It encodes CASSLEGDSPLHF.

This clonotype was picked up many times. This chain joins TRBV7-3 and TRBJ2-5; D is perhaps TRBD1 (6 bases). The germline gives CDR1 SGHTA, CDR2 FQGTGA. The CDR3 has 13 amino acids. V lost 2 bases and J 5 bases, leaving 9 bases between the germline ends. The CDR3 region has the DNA TGTGCCAGCAGCTTAGGGGGCTGGGAGACCCAGTACTTC. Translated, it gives CASSLGGWETQYF.